The 12 T cell receptor beta chains below were found in one sample sequenced in a study of human T cells and chemical hapten exposure. The time point denotes: patch test 1, 2 weeks after DPC sensitization. Documented treatment: therapeutic diphenylcyclopropenone sensitization with weekly scalp DPC. TCRdb analysed the RACE reads with MiXCR anew, one entry per CDR3 protein. The sample lists fewer than 95,000 distinct CDR3 sequences; over 9.5% were seen once. The sequenced sample was whole blood, obtained in connection with sensitization to the hapten diphenylcyclopropenone (DPC). The source of these receptors is a man aged 35 to 55 with alopecia areata. Some clones in this sample may be carry-over from other donors' samples.

The V gene is TRBV2, the J gene TRBJ2-5; TRBD2 matches at 12 bases. V lost 6 bases to trimming and J lost 5 bases; unmatched junction nucleotides: 4. CDR3 length: 14 residues. The V gene's germline CDR1 is SNHLY and CDR2 FYNNEI. DNA for the CDR3: TGTGCCAGCAGGAGACTAGCGGGAGTGGAGACCCAGTACTTC. It encodes CASRRLAGVETQYF.

This clonotype was seen more than once but under ten times. The chain employs TRBV12-3 or TRBV12-4 and TRBJ2-1; D is unresolved. The CDR3 totals 15 residues. Between the trimmed V and J ends, which lost 3 bases and 5 bases, there was a span of 14 bases. Here the CDR3 DNA reads TGTGCCAGCAGTTTGGCAGCTATCCTTCACAATGAGCAGTTCTTC. Protein product: CASSLAAILHNEQFF.

The sample holds a few counts of this clonotype. The chain employs TRBV4-2 and TRBJ2-3, with D possibly TRBD2 on 6 matching bases. The CDR3 runs to 15 residues. Germline CDR1 and CDR2: LGHNA and YNFKEQ. Trimming stripped 1 base from V and 0 bases from J, with 8 bases between. CDR3 protein: CASSQASASTDTQYF. The CDR3 DNA is TGTGCCAGCAGCCAAGCTAGCGCCAGCACAGATACGCAGTATTTT.

The chain couples TRBV28 to TRBJ2-3; possibly TRBD2 for D (6 bases). V lost 4 bases and J 3 bases, leaving 17 bases between the germline ends. Germline V gene data show CDR1 as MDHEN and CDR2 as SYDVKM. The CDR3 is 16 residues long. The CDR3, as DNA: TGTGCCAGCAGTTACCCTCTAGCGTTAGGAACAGATACGCAGTATTTT. This translates into CASSYPLALGTDTQYF.

The table lists this clonotype with a few counts. Here the CDR3 DNA reads TGTGCCATCAGTGAGTCAGACGCTCCTAACTATGGCTACACCTTC. This translates into CAISESDAPNYGYTF. The rearrangement joins TRBV10-3 to TRBJ1-2, with D uncertain. Germline loops: CDR1 ENHRY, CDR2 SYGVKD. The CDR3 is made up of 15 amino acids. V was shortened by 0 bases and J by 0 bases, with 8 bases between the two germline ends.

Many counts were recorded for this clonotype. J is TRBJ2-7 and V is TRBV21-1. TRBV21-1 is an annotated pseudogene. The CDR3 has 13 residues. CDR3 region: CASSNQVSYEQYV. As DNA, the CDR3 is TGTGCCAGCAGCAATCAGGTGTCCTACGAGCAGTACGTC.

V usage is TRBV6-2 or TRBV6-3 and J usage is TRBJ2-1, with 9 bases that match TRBD1. V trimming: 10 bases; J trimming: 5 bases; junction bases outside the gene matches: 15. Germline V gene data show CDR1 as MNHEY and CDR2 as SVGEGT. The CDR3 sequence is 16 residues long. CDR3 nucleotides: TGTGCCACCCGGCTTCCGGGACAGGGTAGCCACAATGAGCAGTTCTTC. Its protein product is CATRLPGQGSHNEQFF.

The V and J genes are TRBV7-2 and TRBJ2-1; D is unresolved. V lost 2 bases and J lost 3, with 11 bases in between. This CDR3 has 15 amino acids. Germline loops: CDR1 SGHTA, CDR2 FQGNSA. CDR3 DNA sequence: TGTGCCAGCAGCTTACGAGACAATAACTACAATGAGCAGTTCTTC. Translated: CASSLRDNNYNEQFF.

This clonotype was seen ten or more times. The V gene is TRBV12-3 or TRBV12-4, the J gene TRBJ1-1; possible D gene TRBD1, 6 bases. The CDR3 spans 13 residues. V lost 5 bases to trimming and J lost 6 bases, with 13 bases between them. For the CDR3, the DNA is TGTGCCAGCAGTCTAAAGGGGGGGTCTGAAGCTTTCTTT. It specifies CASSLKGGSEAFF.

The chain carries TRBV29-1 and TRBJ1-6; 8 positions match TRBD1. J gave up 9 bases and V 7 bases, and 8 bases lay outside the gene matches. The CDR3 length is 13 residues. CDR1 and CDR2 from the germline V gene are SQVTM and ANQGSEA. The CDR3 region has the DNA TGCAGCGCCCAGGACAGGGAGGGTTCACCCCTCCACTTT. It translates to CSAQDREGSPLHF.

This clonotype was observed a handful of times. This chain connects TRBV12-3 or TRBV12-4 to TRBJ1-2, with D unclear. The CDR3 has 14 amino acids. V shed 3 bases and J shed 0 bases, with 8 bases lying between them. As DNA, the CDR3 is TGTGCCAGCAGTTTTCAGAGTGCTAACTATGGCTACACCTTC. It is translated as CASSFQSANYGYTF.

The rearrangement joins TRBV24-1 to TRBJ2-5; 9 bases fit TRBD2. There are 16 residues in the CDR3. Germline CDR1 is KGHDR and CDR2 is SFDVKD. The V gene end was trimmed by 4 bases and the J gene end by 2 bases; junction bases not matched to a gene: 7. CDR3 DNA sequence: TGTGCCACCAGTGACTTCCGGGGACTAGCTCAAGAGACCCAGTACTTC. Translated: CATSDFRGLAQETQYF.